This is a list of T cell receptor beta chains from one sample in a study of T cells after yellow fever vaccination. TCRdb fed the 5' RACE reads into MiXCR, producing one record per CDR3 protein. The sample holds 250,000 to 350,000 distinct CDR3 sequences, about 4.5% seen once. Specimen: PBMCs, collected 15 days after the yellow fever booster vaccination. The receptors come from a man between 18 and 29 years old who received the YFV17D yellow fever vaccine. Each CDR3 is given with its conserved first and last residue. D genes are given only for firm matches. A row's size may be missing; if present it is once, few, many or a size class.

v_gene	d_gene	j_gene	abundance	CDR3nt	CDR3aa
TRBV20-1	TRBD2	TRBJ2-1	many	TGCAGTCGGGGGGGAAGCTCCTACAATGAGCAGTTCTTC	CSRGGSSYNEQFF
TRBV7-2	TRBD2	TRBJ2-5	-	TGTGCCAGCAGCGTCCTGGGGAGCGGGGGGTGGGAAGAGACCCAGTACTTC	CASSVLGSGGWEETQYF
TRBV4-1	-	TRBJ2-4	many	TGCGCCAGCAGCCACCTAATAGCCAAAAACATTCAGTACTTC	CASSHLIAKNIQYF
TRBV4-2	-	TRBJ2-7	few	TGTGCCAGCAGCCAAGCGGCGAGGGGGAGCTCCTACGAGCAGTACTTC	CASSQAARGSSYEQYF
TRBV6-2/TRBV6-3	-	TRBJ1-1	few	TGTGCCAGCAGTGCGCCGGGGAACACTGAAGCTTTCTTT	CASSAPGNTEAFF
TRBV3-1	TRBD2	TRBJ2-1	many	TGTGCCAGCAGCCAAGATGCCGGGGGGGCCCCCGAGCAGTTCTTC	CASSQDAGGAPEQFF
TRBV18	TRBD1	TRBJ1-6	-	TGTGCCAGCTCACCTGGGACAGGTGATTCACCCCTCCACTTT	CASSPGTGDSPLHF
TRBV7-2	-	TRBJ2-3	many	TGTGCCAGCAGCTTCGTGGGGGCCGGAACAGATACGCAGTATTTT	CASSFVGAGTDTQYF
TRBV11-2	TRBD1	TRBJ1-2	medium-sized	TGTGCCAGCAGCCCTGGACAGGACTATGGCTACACCTTC	CASSPGQDYGYTF
TRBV20-1	-	TRBJ2-2	many	TGCAGTGCTAGAGGTCAGGGGATGGGCGGGGAGCTGTTTTTT	CSARGQGMGGELFF
TRBV24-1	TRBD2	TRBJ2-1	many	TGTGCCACCAGTGACGGGACTAGCGGATACAATGAGCAGTTCTTC	CATSDGTSGYNEQFF
TRBV7-2	-	TRBJ2-7	many	TGTGCCAGCAGTCCGGACGCATTTAACGAGCAGTACTTC	CASSPDAFNEQYF
TRBV7-9	-	TRBJ2-1	-	TGTGCCAGCAGCTTATACGGGGGAAGGATCCAGTTCTTC	CASSLYGGRIQFF
TRBV7-3	-	TRBJ2-5	many	TGTGCCAGCAGCTTAATGGGGGGCTTAGACCTCCAAGAGACCCAGTACTTC	CASSLMGGLDLQETQYF
TRBV5-4	-	TRBJ1-1	-	TGTGCCAGCAGCTTGGATTTTCGGGCTGAAGCTTTCTTT	CASSLDFRAEAFF
TRBV18	TRBD1	TRBJ1-5	few	TGTGCCAGCTCACCGGGTCAGGGACAGGGATCCCATCAGCCCCAGCATTTT	CASSPGQGQGSHQPQHF
TRBV10-3	-	TRBJ2-7	few	TGTGCCATCAGTGAATCGGGCGCTAGGTTCGAGCAGTACTTC	CAISESGARFEQYF
TRBV7-9	TRBD1	TRBJ1-2	-	TGTGCCAGCAGCACGACGACAGGGGGCTATGGCTACACCTTC	CASSTTTGGYGYTF
TRBV5-4	-	TRBJ2-7	-	TGTGCCAGCAGCTTGGTTTGGGACACAACCGAGCAGTACTTC	CASSLVWDTTEQYF
TRBV5-6	-	TRBJ2-1	many	TGTGCCAGCAGCTTGCCCGCTCTAGCAGAGGGGTACAATGAGCAGTTCTTC	CASSLPALAEGYNEQFF
TRBV4-1	-	TRBJ2-7	many	TGCGCCAGCAGCCCCTATTGGCGGGGCTCCTACGAGCAGTACTTC	CASSPYWRGSYEQYF
TRBV5-1	-	TRBJ2-5	-	TGCGCCAGCAGCTTGGCCTCTCGAGAGGAGACCCAGTACTTC	CASSLASREETQYF
TRBV20-1	TRBD1	TRBJ1-5	few	TGCAGTGCTGGACAGGGGGGTAGGAGTCAGCCCCAGCATTTT	CSAGQGGRSQPQHF
TRBV12-3/TRBV12-4	TRBD1	TRBJ1-1	many	TGTGCCAGCAGTTTAGGGACAGGGGTGATGAACACTGAAGCTTTCTTT	CASSLGTGVMNTEAFF